This T cell receptor (beta chain) is drawn from a study of T cell responses to AZD1222 COVID-19 vaccine. Study outcomes and limitations: Possibly, clonal diversity was underestimated; donors were largely white British and included more females. Repertoire sampling happened only post peak T cell response.

Trimming stripped 0 bases from V and 2 bases from J, with 5 bases between. CDR3 length: 13 amino acids. Germline V gene lookup returns CDR1 SGHRS and CDR2 YFSETQ. A word on this clone: The target antigen is unknown.

Assay: immunoSEQ multiplex PCR; the TCRdb copy retains only in-frame clones and omits some. The table lists about 82,000 clones, more than 80% of them singletons, with 5% to 6% in the top ten. This chain links TRBV5-1 with TRBJ1-2, with no clear D. The receptor's source is an adult in good health. The source was peripheral blood, collected on day 0 of AZD1222 vaccination. Here the CDR3 reads CASSLDDNYGYTF. CDR3 coding DNA: TGCGCCAGCAGCTTGGATGACAACTATGGCTACACCTTC.